A selection of T cell receptor beta chains follows, all from one sample in a study of CD8+CD57+ T cells in acquired aplastic anemia. TCRdb reprocessed the reads with MiXCR, giving one entry per CDR3 protein. The sample includes tens of thousands of distinct CDR3 sequences, roughly three quarters of them seen just once. Sequencing was performed on sorted CD4+, CD8+, or CD8+CD57+ T cells (not recorded which) from PBMCs. The receptors stem from a human donor in good health, serving as a control. CDR3s include the opening cysteine and the closing phenylalanine or tryptophan. D genes are given only for firm matches. A row's size may be missing; if present it is once, few, many or a size class.

j_gene | abundance | v_gene | d_gene | CDR3aa | CDR3nt
TRBJ2-7 | . | TRBV25-1 | TRBD1 | CATQDRALGEQYF | TGTGCCACCCAGGACAGGGCTCTAGGCGAGCAGTACTTC
TRBJ2-7 | once | TRBV7-7 | . | CASSLGRGTYEQYF | TGTGCCAGCAGCTTAGGCAGGGGAACCTACGAGCAGTACTTC
TRBJ2-7 | . | TRBV29-1 | . | CSVLKGGKGQYF | TGCAGCGTGCTAAAAGGGGGGAAGGGGCAGTACTTC
TRBJ1-5 | . | TRBV7-2 | . | CASSLDLQPQHF | TGTGCCAGCAGCTTAGACTTACAGCCCCAGCATTTT
TRBJ2-5 | . | TRBV12-3/TRBV12-4 | . | CASSLSPQETQYF | TGTGCCAGCAGTTTAAGTCCCCAAGAGACCCAGTACTTC
TRBJ1-1 | . | TRBV9 | . | CASSHGDTEAFF | TGTGCCAGCAGTCATGGTGACACTGAAGCTTTCTTT
TRBJ1-6 | . | TRBV25-1 | . | CASSDNAVSGSPLHF | TGTGCCAGCAGTGACAACGCGGTCTCGGGTTCACCCCTCCACTTT
TRBJ2-3 | . | TRBV7-9 | . | CASSSTDSDYTDTQYF | TGTGCCAGCAGCTCAACGGACAGCGACTACACAGATACGCAGTATTTT
TRBJ2-7 | few | TRBV2 | . | CAGTDSYSYEQYF | TGTGCCGGTACGGACAGCTACTCCTACGAGCAGTACTTC
TRBJ2-7 | . | TRBV7-7 | . | CASSLGQGKAYEQYF | TGTGCTAGCAGCTTAGGCCAGGGAAAAGCCTACGAGCAGTACTTC
TRBJ2-7 | once | TRBV7-9 | . | CASSLRGYEQYF | TGTGCCAGCAGCTTGCGGGGCTACGAGCAGTACTTC
TRBJ2-7 | . | TRBV20-1 | . | CSAREDTQTYEQYF | TGCAGTGCTAGAGAGGACACCCAAACCTACGAGCAGTACTTC
TRBJ2-7 | . | TRBV2 | . | CASSDGYGSYEQYF | TGTGCCAGCAGTGACGGGTACGGTTCCTACGAGCAGTACTTC
TRBJ1-2 | . | TRBV2 | TRBD1 | CASTTYGQGTGYTF | TGTGCCAGCACTACTTACGGACAGGGGACCGGCTACACCTTC
TRBJ1-1 | once | TRBV29-1 | . | CSIKGNTEAFF | TGCAGCATTAAGGGGAACACTGAAGCTTTCTTT
TRBJ2-1 | . | TRBV25-1 | . | CASSEFRQGRGHNEQFF | TGTGCCAGCAGTGAATTCCGACAGGGGAGGGGGCACAATGAGCAGTTCTTC
TRBJ2-3 | . | TRBV24-1 | . | CATSDWRDTDTQYF | TGTGCCACCAGTGATTGGAGAGACACAGATACGCAGTATTTT
TRBJ1-6 | . | TRBV9 | . | CASSGQVSSSPLHF | TGTGCCAGCAGCGGACAGGTCTCCTCTTCACCCCTCCACTTT
TRBJ1-5 | . | TRBV19 | . | CASDTGLGNQPQHF | TGTGCCAGCGATACAGGGTTGGGCAATCAGCCCCAGCATTTT
TRBJ1-2 | . | TRBV5-8 | . | CASSLGTSKRGGYTF | TGTGCCAGCAGCTTGGGGACATCGAAAAGGGGTGGCTACACCTTC
TRBJ2-5 | . | TRBV20-1 | TRBD1 | CSAQGAGSLGSETQYF | TGCAGTGCTCAGGGGGCGGGTTCGTTGGGGTCGGAGACCCAGTACTTC
TRBJ1-1 | . | TRBV6-4 | . | CASSEFEGTEAFF | TGTGCCAGCAGTGAATTCGAGGGAACTGAAGCTTTCTTT
TRBJ2-7 | medium-sized | TRBV6-5 | TRBD2 | CASSYTRTSGGAYEQYF | TGTGCCAGCAGTTATACTAGGACTAGCGGGGGGGCCTACGAGCAGTACTTC
TRBJ1-6 | . | TRBV24-1 | . | CATSESNRGLHF | TGTGCCACCAGTGAGTCCAACAGAGGCCTCCACTTT
TRBJ1-2 | . | TRBV13 | . | CASSPSQNNYGYTF | TGTGCCAGCAGCCCTAGTCAGAATAACTATGGCTACACCTTC
TRBJ1-5 | . | TRBV24-1 | . | CATSDQGRPPQHF | TGTGCCACCAGTGATCAAGGGAGACCCCCCCAGCATTTT
TRBJ2-1 | . | TRBV13 | . | CASSLEGEGWNEQFF | TGTGCCAGCAGCTTAGAGGGGGAGGGTTGGAATGAGCAGTTCTTC
TRBJ2-5 | once | TRBV10-2 | TRBD2 | CASRASGGAEETQYF | TGCGCCAGCAGGGCTAGCGGGGGGGCCGAGGAGACCCAGTACTTC
TRBJ2-7 | few | TRBV29-1 | . | CSVYGDYEQYF | TGCAGCGTCTACGGGGACTACGAGCAGTACTTC
TRBJ1-2 | . | TRBV4-2 | TRBD1 | CASSQATGQGGGYTF | TGTGCCAGCAGCCAGGCTACGGGACAGGGAGGTGGCTACACCTTC
TRBJ2-3 | . | TRBV5-5 | . | CASNGGSTDTQYF | TGTGCCAGCAACGGAGGAAGCACAGATACGCAGTATTTT
TRBJ2-7 | . | TRBV7-9 | . | CASSLGRQTYEQYF | TGTGCCAGCAGCTTAGGGAGGCAGACCTACGAGCAGTACTTC
TRBJ1-1 | . | TRBV29-1 | . | CSALGGGYRTEAFF | TGCAGCGCTTTGGGTGGGGGATATCGGACTGAAGCTTTCTTT
TRBJ2-7 | . | TRBV24-1 | . | CATSDPRTDSYEQYF | TGTGCCACCAGTGATCCGAGGACAGACTCCTACGAGCAGTACTTC
TRBJ1-2 | many | TRBV4-1 | . | CASSQGLAGGYTF | TGCGCCAGCAGCCAAGGCCTTGCAGGTGGCTACACCTTC
TRBJ2-5 | . | TRBV3-1 | . | CASSPTEAYETQYF | TGTGCCAGTAGTCCTACTGAGGCGTATGAGACCCAGTACTTC
TRBJ2-5 | . | TRBV20-1 | TRBD2 | CSADRAGSTETQYF | TGCAGTGCTGACCGAGCGGGGAGCACGGAGACCCAGTACTTC
TRBJ1-2 | . | TRBV5-4 | TRBD1 | CASSATGTGSPYGYTF | TGTGCCAGCAGCGCAACCGGGACAGGGAGTCCCTATGGCTACACCTTC
TRBJ2-6 | . | TRBV20-1 | TRBD1 | CSAAGQGASGANVLTF | TGCAGTGCTGCGGGACAGGGGGCGTCAGGGGCCAACGTCCTGACTTTC
TRBJ1-5 | . | TRBV15 | . | CATSRDVGVNQPQHF | TGTGCCACCAGCAGAGATGTCGGGGTCAATCAGCCCCAGCATTTT
TRBJ1-5 | once | TRBV19 | . | CASSDRQPQHF | TGTGCCAGCTCCGATCGCCAGCCCCAGCATTTT
TRBJ1-5 | . | TRBV6-1 | TRBD1 | CASSGQGSQPQHF | TGTGCCAGCAGTGGACAGGGCAGTCAGCCCCAGCATTTT
TRBJ1-5 | . | TRBV2 | TRBD1 | CASRGDSSGNQPQHF | TGTGCCAGCAGGGGGGACAGTTCGGGCAATCAGCCCCAGCATTTT
TRBJ2-7 | few | TRBV10-3 | . | CAISEMGRTYEQYF | TGTGCCATCAGTGAAATGGGGAGAACCTACGAGCAGTACTTC
TRBJ2-7 | . | TRBV29-1 | . | CSVEDSYEQYF | TGCAGCGTTGAGGATTCCTACGAGCAGTACTTC
TRBJ2-3 | . | TRBV15 | . | CATSSQTVGTDTQYF | TGTGCCACCAGCAGCCAGACAGTGGGCACAGATACGCAGTATTTT
TRBJ1-5 | . | TRBV6-1 | . | CATHDRTQHF | TGTGCCACGCACGACAGGACCCAGCATTTT
TRBJ2-3 | once | TRBV7-2 | . | CASSAVQDTQYF | TGTGCCAGCAGCGCTGTTCAAGATACGCAGTATTTT
TRBJ2-1 | . | TRBV5-1 | . | CASSLDTEQFF | TGCGCCAGCAGCTTGGACACTGAGCAGTTCTTC
TRBJ2-3 | few | TRBV12-3/TRBV12-4 | TRBD2 | CAGSLALIAGRTDTQYF | TGTGCCGGCAGTCTAGCGCTAATAGCGGGACGCACAGATACGCAGTATTTT
TRBJ2-2 | . | TRBV29-1 | . | CSVQKGSGELFF | TGCAGCGTTCAAAAAGGGTCCGGGGAGCTGTTTTTT
TRBJ1-6 | . | TRBV19 | . | CASKAWSTSNSPLHF | TGTGCCAGTAAGGCTTGGAGTACTTCAAATTCACCCCTCCACTTT
TRBJ1-5 | once | TRBV29-1 | . | CSVGDSNQPQHF | TGCAGCGTTGGGGACAGCAATCAGCCCCAGCATTTT
TRBJ1-2 | . | TRBV7-2 | TRBD1 | CASRPGQGGGYTF | TGTGCCAGCCGGCCGGGACAGGGGGGAGGCTACACCTTC
TRBJ1-1 | . | TRBV2 | TRBD1 | CANGTGMNTEAFF | TGTGCCAACGGGACAGGGATGAACACTGAAGCTTTCTTT
TRBJ2-1 | . | TRBV15 | . | CATSNDNEQFF | TGTGCCACCAGCAATGACAATGAGCAGTTCTTC
TRBJ1-2 | . | TRBV7-6 | . | CASSSDLNYGYTF | TGTGCCAGCAGCTCGGACCTTAACTATGGCTACACCTTC
TRBJ2-1 | . | TRBV2 | . | CASSSRGNNEQFF | TGTGCCAGCAGCAGTCGTGGCAACAATGAGCAGTTCTTC